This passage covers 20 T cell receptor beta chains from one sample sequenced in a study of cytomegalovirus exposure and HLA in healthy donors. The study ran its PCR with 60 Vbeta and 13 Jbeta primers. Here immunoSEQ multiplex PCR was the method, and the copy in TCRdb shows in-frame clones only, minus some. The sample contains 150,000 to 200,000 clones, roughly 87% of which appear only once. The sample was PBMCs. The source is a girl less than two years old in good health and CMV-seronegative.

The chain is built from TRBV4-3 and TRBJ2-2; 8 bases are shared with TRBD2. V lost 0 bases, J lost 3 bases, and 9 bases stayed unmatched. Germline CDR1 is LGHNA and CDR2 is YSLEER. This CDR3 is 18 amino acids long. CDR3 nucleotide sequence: TGCGCCAGCAGCCAAGATTTTTGGCGGGAGGTGTACACCGGGGAGCTGTTTTTT. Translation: CASSQDFWREVYTGELFF.

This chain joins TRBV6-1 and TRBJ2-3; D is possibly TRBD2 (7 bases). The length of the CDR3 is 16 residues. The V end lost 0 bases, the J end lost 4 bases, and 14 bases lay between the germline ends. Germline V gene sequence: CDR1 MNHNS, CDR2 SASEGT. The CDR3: CASSEAGGGLPDTQYF. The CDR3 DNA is TGTGCCAGCAGTGAAGCCGGCGGGGGCCTTCCAGATACGCAGTATTTT.

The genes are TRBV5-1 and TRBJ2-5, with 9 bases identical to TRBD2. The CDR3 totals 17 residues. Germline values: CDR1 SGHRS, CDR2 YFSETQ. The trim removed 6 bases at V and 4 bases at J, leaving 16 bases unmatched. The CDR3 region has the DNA TGCGCCAGCACCCTGCGGGGGGGGGCCCTAGGTCTAGAGACCCAGTACTTC. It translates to CASTLRGGALGLETQYF.

The CDR3 sequence is CASSFFPGTEYNSPLHF. CDR3 DNA sequence: TGTGCCAGCAGTTTCTTTCCTGGGACAGAGTATAATTCACCCCTCCACTTT. The chain has TRBV27 and TRBJ1-6, with 7 bases lining up with TRBD1. The CDR3 has 17 amino acids. Germline values: CDR1 MNHEY, CDR2 SMNVEV (reference sequence). Unmatched junction bases numbered 9, after V lost 3 bases and J lost 4 bases.

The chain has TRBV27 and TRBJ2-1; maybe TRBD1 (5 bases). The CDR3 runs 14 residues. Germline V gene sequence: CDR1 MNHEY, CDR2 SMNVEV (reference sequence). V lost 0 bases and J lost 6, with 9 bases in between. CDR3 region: CASSLSGLPNEQFF. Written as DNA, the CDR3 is TGTGCCAGCAGTTTATCGGGGCTACCCAATGAGCAGTTCTTC.

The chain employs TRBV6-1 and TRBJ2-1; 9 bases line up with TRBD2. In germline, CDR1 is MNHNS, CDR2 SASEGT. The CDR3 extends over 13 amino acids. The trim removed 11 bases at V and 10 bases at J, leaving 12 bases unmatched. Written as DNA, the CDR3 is TGTGCCTGCTCACTTAGCGGGAGAGGGGAGCAGTTCTTC. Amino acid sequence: CACSLSGRGEQFF.

CDR3 sequence: CALSIAGGYNEQFF. The CDR3 coding sequence is TGTGCCTTGTCGATAGCGGGGGGATACAATGAGCAGTTCTTC. The chain recombines TRBV30 with TRBJ2-1; 10 bases match TRBD2. The CDR3 length is 14 residues. Trimming at V came to 7 bases and at J to 4 bases, leaving 7 bases not matched to a gene. The germline V gene encodes CDR1 GTSNPN and CDR2 SVGIG (reference sequence).

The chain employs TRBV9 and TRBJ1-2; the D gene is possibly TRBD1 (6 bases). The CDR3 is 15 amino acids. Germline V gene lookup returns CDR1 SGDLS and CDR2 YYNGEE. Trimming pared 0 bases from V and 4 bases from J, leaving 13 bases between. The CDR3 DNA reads TGTGCCAGCAGCGTAGATCACAGGGAGGGCTATGGCTACACCTTC. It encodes CASSVDHREGYGYTF.

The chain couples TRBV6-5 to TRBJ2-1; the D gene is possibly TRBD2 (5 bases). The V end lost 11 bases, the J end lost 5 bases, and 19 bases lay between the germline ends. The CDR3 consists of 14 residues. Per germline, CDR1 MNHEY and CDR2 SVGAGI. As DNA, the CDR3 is TGTGCCTCACAGACGGACTGGATAAACAATGAGCAGTTCTTC. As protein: CASQTDWINNEQFF.

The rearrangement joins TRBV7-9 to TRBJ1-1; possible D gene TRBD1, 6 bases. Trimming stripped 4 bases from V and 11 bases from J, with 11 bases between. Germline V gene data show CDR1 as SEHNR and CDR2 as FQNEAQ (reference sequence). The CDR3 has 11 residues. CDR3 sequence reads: CASSSMQGAFF. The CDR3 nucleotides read TGTGCCAGCAGCTCTATGCAGGGGGCTTTCTTT.

CDR3 amino acids: CASRPRGTHEQFF. CDR3 coding DNA: TGTGCCAGCAGACCCCGCGGTACTCATGAGCAGTTCTTC. The chain carries TRBV25-1 and TRBJ2-1; no definite D call. This CDR3 has 13 amino acids. V was cut by 6 bases and J by 8 bases, with 14 bases left in between. Germline V gene sequence: CDR1 MGHDK, CDR2 SYGVNS.

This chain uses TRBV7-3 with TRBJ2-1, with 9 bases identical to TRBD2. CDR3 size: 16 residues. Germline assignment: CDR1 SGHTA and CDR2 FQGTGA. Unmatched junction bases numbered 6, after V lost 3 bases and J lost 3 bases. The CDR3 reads CASSLLAGAYYNEQFF. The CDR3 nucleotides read TGTGCCAGCAGCTTGTTAGCGGGGGCCTACTACAATGAGCAGTTCTTC.

The DNA of the CDR3 is TGTGCCAGCAGCCAGGCGGGGGTTACACGGGAGACCCAGTACTTC. This sequence encodes CASSQAGVTRETQYF. The J gene is TRBJ2-5, the V gene TRBV7-9, with TRBD2 identical over 7 bases. V shed 5 bases, J shed 5 bases, and the junction held 11 bases outside the gene matches. The CDR3 consists of 15 residues. Germline V gene lookup returns CDR1 SEHNR and CDR2 FQNEAQ (reference sequence).

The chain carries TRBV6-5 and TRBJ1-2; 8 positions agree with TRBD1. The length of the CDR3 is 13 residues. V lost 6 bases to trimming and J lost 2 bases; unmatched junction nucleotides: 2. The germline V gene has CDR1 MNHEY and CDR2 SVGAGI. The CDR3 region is CASSRDRNYGYTF. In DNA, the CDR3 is TGTGCCAGCAGCCGGGACAGGAACTATGGCTACACCTTC.

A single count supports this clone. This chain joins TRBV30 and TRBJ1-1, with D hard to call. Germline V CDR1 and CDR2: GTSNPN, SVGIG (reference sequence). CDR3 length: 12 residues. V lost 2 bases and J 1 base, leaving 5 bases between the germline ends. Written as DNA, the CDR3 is TGTGCCTGGAGTTCGAGGAACACTGAAGCTTTCTTT. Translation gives CAWSSRNTEAFF. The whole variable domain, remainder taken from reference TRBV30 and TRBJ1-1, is SQTIHQWPATLVQPVGSPLSLECTVEGTSNPNLYWYRQAAGRGLQLLFYSVGIGQISSEVPQNLSASRPQDRQFILSSKKLLLSDSGFYLCAWSSRNTEAFFGQGTRLTVV.

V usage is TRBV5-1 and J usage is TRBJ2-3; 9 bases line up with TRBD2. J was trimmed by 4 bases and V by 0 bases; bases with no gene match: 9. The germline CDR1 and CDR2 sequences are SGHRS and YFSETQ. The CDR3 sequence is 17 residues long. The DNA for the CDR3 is TGCGCCAGCAGCTTGGACCTGGGCGGGGGGGCCTCAGATACGCAGTATTTT. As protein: CASSLDLGGGASDTQYF.

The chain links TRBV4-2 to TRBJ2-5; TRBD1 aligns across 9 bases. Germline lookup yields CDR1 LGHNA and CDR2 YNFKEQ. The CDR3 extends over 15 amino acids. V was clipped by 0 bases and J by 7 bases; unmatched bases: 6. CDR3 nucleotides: TGTGCCAGCAGCCAAGATCGGGGACAGGGAGTGACCCAGTACTTC. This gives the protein CASSQDRGQGVTQYF.

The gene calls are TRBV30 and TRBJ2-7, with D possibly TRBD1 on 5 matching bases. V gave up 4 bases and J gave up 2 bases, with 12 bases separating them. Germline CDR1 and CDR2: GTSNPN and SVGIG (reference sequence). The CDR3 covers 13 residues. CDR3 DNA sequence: TGTGCCTGGACACAGGCAGGTCCCTACGAGCAGTACTTC. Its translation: CAWTQAGPYEQYF.

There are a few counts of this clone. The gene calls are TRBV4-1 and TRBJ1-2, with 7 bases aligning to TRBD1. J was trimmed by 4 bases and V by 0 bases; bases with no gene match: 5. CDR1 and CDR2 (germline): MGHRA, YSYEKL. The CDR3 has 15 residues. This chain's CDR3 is CASSQETRDSYGYTF. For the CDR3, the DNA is TGCGCCAGCAGCCAAGAAACCCGGGACAGCTATGGCTACACCTTC.

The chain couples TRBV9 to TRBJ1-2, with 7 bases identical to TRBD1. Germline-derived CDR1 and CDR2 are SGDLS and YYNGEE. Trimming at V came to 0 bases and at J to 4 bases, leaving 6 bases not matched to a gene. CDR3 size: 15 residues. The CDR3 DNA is TGTGCCAGCAGCGTAGGAGGGGGCGCGAGCTATGGCTACACCTTC. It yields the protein CASSVGGGASYGYTF.